The rows below give T cell receptor beta chains drawn from one sample of a study of blood T cell repertoires in COVID-19. TCRdb's table, derived via immunoSEQ multiplex PCR, lists solely in-frame clones and lacks some. The sample holds a few hundred thousand clones, roughly 87% seen once. Sequenced sample: PBMCs or T cells enriched from blood (not recorded which). Source of these receptors: a woman in her twenties or thirties who had recovered from COVID-19. CDR3s include the opening cysteine and the closing phenylalanine or tryptophan. A D gene is named only where the DNA matches it firmly. Expanded clones get a size class; other rows say once, few or many, or leave the size out.

v_gene	abundance	d_gene	j_gene	CDR3nt	CDR3aa
TRBV18	.	.	TRBJ1-2	TGTGCCAGCTCACCACGCCAGGGTGATGGCTACACCTTC	CASSPRQGDGYTF
TRBV2	.	.	TRBJ2-1	TGTGCCAGCAGTGAAACCGGGGGCAATGAGCAGTTCTTC	CASSETGGNEQFF
TRBV9	few	TRBD1	TRBJ1-1	TGTGCCAGCGCCGAAGGGGGCCGGAGCACTGAAGCTTTCTTT	CASAEGGRSTEAFF
TRBV7-9	once	TRBD1	TRBJ2-5	TGTGCCAGCAGGTCAGGGACAGGCCAAGAGACCCAGTACTTC	CASRSGTGQETQYF
TRBV7-2	.	TRBD2	TRBJ2-7	TGTGCCAGCAGCTTAGGGCTAGCGGGGCCAATATACGAGCAGTACTTC	CASSLGLAGPIYEQYF
TRBV6-1	.	.	TRBJ2-1	TGTGCCAGCAGTGAATGGGTTGCAGGGAATGAGCAGTTCTTC	CASSEWVAGNEQFF
TRBV27	.	.	TRBJ1-2	TGTAAGGTGGGCGGCTACACCTTC	CKVGGYTF
TRBV10-3	few	.	TRBJ1-2	TGTGCCATCAGTGAGACGTTTTGGGATTCGGGGAACTATGGCTACACCTTC	CAISETFWDSGNYGYTF
TRBV11-2	once	.	TRBJ1-1	TGTGCCAGCAGCTTCCGGGGGGCACGGAACACTGAAGCTTTCTTT	CASSFRGARNTEAFF
TRBV5-1	.	.	TRBJ1-4	TGCGCCAGCAGCAAGCGGGGCCAGACCTCGAATGAAAAACTGTTTTTT	CASSKRGQTSNEKLFF
TRBV19	.	TRBD1	TRBJ1-2	TGTGCCAGTAGTACAAGACAGGGCTATGGCTACACCTTC	CASSTRQGYGYTF
TRBV19	.	.	TRBJ1-2	TGTGCCAGTAGTATGGTGGCAGGGACTGGAGGCTACACCTTC	CASSMVAGTGGYTF
TRBV6-2/TRBV6-3	.	TRBD2	TRBJ2-7	TGTGCCAGCAGCGGAAGGGAGGCTAGCGGGTACGAGCAGTACTTC	CASSGREASGYEQYF
TRBV5-5	.	TRBD1	TRBJ1-6	TGTGCCAGCAGCAGGGACAGCAATTCACCCCTCCACTTT	CASSRDSNSPLHF
TRBV7-2	.	.	TRBJ1-3	TGTGCCAGCAGCTTCGACAACTCTGGAAACACCATATATTTT	CASSFDNSGNTIYF
TRBV30	.	TRBD1	TRBJ1-1	TGTGCCTGGAGTGTACGAGGGGGCGCCCTTATGAACACTGAAGCTTTCTTT	CAWSVRGGALMNTEAFF
TRBV3-1/TRBV3-2	.	.	TRBJ2-3	TGTGCCAGCAGCCAAGCCAGGGGCACAGATACGCAGTATTTT	CASSQARGTDTQYF
TRBV2	.	TRBD1	TRBJ1-2	TGTGCCAGCAGCCCCAACAGGGGGCACAACTATGGCTACACCTTC	CASSPNRGHNYGYTF
TRBV10-1	.	.	TRBJ1-1	TGCGCCAGCAGTGTGAGTGCCACGAACACTGAAGCTTTCTTT	CASSVSATNTEAFF
TRBV2	.	.	TRBJ1-3	TGTGCCAGCAGTGAAGGGGCCCTCAGTCTCTCTGGAAACACCATATATTTT	CASSEGALSLSGNTIYF
TRBV3-1/TRBV3-2	.	TRBD1	TRBJ2-1	TGTGCCAGCAGCCAGCGAGCCGACAGGGATGAGCAGTTCTTC	CASSQRADRDEQFF
TRBV2	.	.	TRBJ1-1	TGTGCCAGCAGCGGCACAGCGGGCACTGAAGCTTTCTTT	CASSGTAGTEAFF
TRBV18	once	.	TRBJ2-2	TGTGCCAGCTCTCTCCCAGAGCGGTGGAACACCGGGGAGCTGTTTTTT	CASSLPERWNTGELFF
TRBV30	.	TRBD1	TRBJ1-2	TGTGCCTGGACACCTCAGGGGGCCCCTAACTATGGCTACACCTTC	CAWTPQGAPNYGYTF
TRBV19	.	.	TRBJ1-1	TGTGCCAGTATGGAGGGGAACACTGAAGCTTTCTTT	CASMEGNTEAFF
TRBV27	.	TRBD1	TRBJ2-7	TGTGCCAGCCAAGTTGGGTGGACAGGTGACTACGAGCAGTACTTC	CASQVGWTGDYEQYF
TRBV6-5	few	.	TRBJ2-2	TGTGCCAGCAGTCATACAGGTGACACCGGGGAGCTGTTTTTT	CASSHTGDTGELFF
TRBV19	.	.	TRBJ1-2	TGTGCCAGTAGTGTATTTGCTAACTATGGCTACACCTTC	CASSVFANYGYTF
TRBV7-9	.	TRBD1	TRBJ1-6	TGTGCCAGCAGCAGGGGACAGGTAGATTCACCCCTCCACTTT	CASSRGQVDSPLHF
TRBV6-5	.	.	TRBJ2-7	TGTGCCAGCATTCCCCAGACAGCTACCTACGAGCAGTACTTC	CASIPQTATYEQYF
TRBV18	.	.	TRBJ2-3	TGTGCCAGCTCCCGAAAACCTACTAGCACAGATACGCAGTATTTT	CASSRKPTSTDTQYF
TRBV6-5	.	.	TRBJ1-1	TGTGCCAGCAGCCCAGCGGGTGCAGTAGCTTTCTTT	CASSPAGAVAFF
TRBV6-1	.	.	TRBJ2-6	TGTGCCAGCAGTGGGTGGACTGGGGCTGGGGCCAACGTCCTGACTTTC	CASSGWTGAGANVLTF
TRBV29-1	.	.	TRBJ2-1	TGCAGCCACGGTGAGGCCAATGAGCAGTTCTTC	CSHGEANEQFF
TRBV5-1	.	.	TRBJ2-3	TGCGCCAGCAATGGAGCAGGGACTCAAGATACGCAGTATTTT	CASNGAGTQDTQYF
TRBV2	.	.	TRBJ1-6	TGTGCCAGCAGTGAAGCGATGACAGCTGCCTATAATTCACCCCTCCACTTT	CASSEAMTAAYNSPLHF
TRBV7-2	.	.	TRBJ2-5	TGTGCCAGCAGCTTACAGACAGGGAGGGAGACCCAGTACTTC	CASSLQTGRETQYF
TRBV30	few	TRBD1	TRBJ1-2	TGTGCCTGGGCAGACAGGGCGGACTATGGCTACACCTTC	CAWADRADYGYTF
TRBV4-1	few	TRBD1	TRBJ2-2	TGCGCCAGCAGCATGCGGACAGGGCCGAACACCGGGGAGCTGTTTTTT	CASSMRTGPNTGELFF
TRBV7-6	once	TRBD1	TRBJ1-1	TGTGCCAGCAGCGAAAGGACAGGGGGGACTGAAGCTTTCTTT	CASSERTGGTEAFF
TRBV3-1/TRBV3-2	.	.	TRBJ1-4	TGTGCCAGCAGCCCGGGGGAAAAACTGTTTTTT	CASSPGEKLFF
TRBV7-2	.	.	TRBJ1-4	TGTGCCAGCGGGCGACAGGTTGGGGAAAAACTGTTTTTT	CASGRQVGEKLFF
TRBV18	.	.	TRBJ1-1	TGTGCCAGCTCACCAGGGAGGGGATTTGAAGCTTTCTTT	CASSPGRGFEAFF
TRBV5-6	.	.	TRBJ2-1	TGTGCCAGCAGCTTGCTACAGCGGACCTACAATGAGCAGTTCTTC	CASSLLQRTYNEQFF
TRBV13	.	.	TRBJ2-1	TGTGCCAGCAGCGTCCGGGACTGGGGCTTGAGCTCCTACAATGAGCAGTTCTTC	CASSVRDWGLSSYNEQFF
TRBV2	.	.	TRBJ1-1	TGTGCCAGTAAAGGGGACCAACCCGGAGGGGAAGCTTTCTTT	CASKGDQPGGEAFF
TRBV30	.	TRBD2	TRBJ2-5	TGTGCCTGGAGTAGGACTAGCGGGGGGGCGGAGACCCAGTACTTC	CAWSRTSGGAETQYF
TRBV5-6	.	.	TRBJ2-7	TGTGCCAGCAGCTTGGTACAGGGCTACGAGCAGTACTTC	CASSLVQGYEQYF
TRBV27	once	TRBD1	TRBJ1-4	TGTGCCAGCAGTTTAGAGGGACAGGGGGCTGAAAAACTGTTTTTT	CASSLEGQGAEKLFF
TRBV6-5	.	.	TRBJ1-1	TGTGCCAGCGAAGGCGGTTTCTCCACTGAAGCTTTCTTT	CASEGGFSTEAFF